A selection of T cell receptor beta chains follows, all from one sample in a study of blood T cell repertoires in COVID-19. Only in-frame clones appear in the TCRdb table, and some are missing; sequencing was by immunoSEQ multiplex PCR. The sample records around 200,000 clones, 80% to 90% being singletons. Sequences were obtained from peripheral blood. Receptors were obtained from a man at least 80 years old with acute or convalescent COVID-19. CDR3s include the opening cysteine and the closing phenylalanine or tryptophan. Each record gives: CDR3 protein, J gene, V gene.

CDR3aa: CASSQERTGAFYNSPLHF; j_gene: TRBJ1-6; v_gene: TRBV4-3
CDR3aa: CASVRDRGADTQYF; j_gene: TRBJ2-3; v_gene: TRBV12-5
CDR3aa: CASSFDRYGYTF; j_gene: TRBJ1-2; v_gene: TRBV5-1
CDR3aa: CASSWGLADTDTQYF; j_gene: TRBJ2-3; v_gene: TRBV6-5
CDR3aa: CASSPSGTGRGYTF; j_gene: TRBJ1-2; v_gene: TRBV18
CDR3aa: CASSLATDTQYF; j_gene: TRBJ2-3; v_gene: TRBV3-1/TRBV3-2
CDR3aa: CASSFTTSGGKGEQFF; j_gene: TRBJ2-1; v_gene: TRBV11-3
CDR3aa: CASSLSGAGGYTF; j_gene: TRBJ1-2; v_gene: TRBV7-3
CDR3aa: CASSLGLGGETQYF; j_gene: TRBJ2-5; v_gene: TRBV5-1
CDR3aa: CASGLFSGSGLYNEQFF; j_gene: TRBJ2-1; v_gene: TRBV12-5
CDR3aa: CASSRPRGLSRYNEQFF; j_gene: TRBJ2-1; v_gene: TRBV3-1/TRBV3-2
CDR3aa: CASSFRIPQANTEAFF; j_gene: TRBJ1-1; v_gene: TRBV27
CDR3aa: CASSRSWAITGELFF; j_gene: TRBJ2-2; v_gene: TRBV2
CDR3aa: CASGRDLYEQYF; j_gene: TRBJ2-7; v_gene: TRBV9
CDR3aa: CASSSTGTGNNEQFF; j_gene: TRBJ2-1; v_gene: TRBV27
CDR3aa: CASSLMGRGVSTDTQYF; j_gene: TRBJ2-3; v_gene: TRBV5-4
CDR3aa: CASSLVTVAATNEKLFF; j_gene: TRBJ1-4; v_gene: TRBV7-6
CDR3aa: CATSDPTRAGETQYF; j_gene: TRBJ2-5; v_gene: TRBV24-1
CDR3aa: CASSLGQGEKPQHF; j_gene: TRBJ1-5; v_gene: TRBV7-2
CDR3aa: CATSPGQYSGEKLFF; j_gene: TRBJ1-4; v_gene: TRBV24-1
CDR3aa: CASSPTVYSNQPQHF; j_gene: TRBJ1-5; v_gene: TRBV18
CDR3aa: CASSYGQGKSEQFF; j_gene: TRBJ2-1; v_gene: TRBV6-4
CDR3aa: CASRPDYNEQFF; j_gene: TRBJ2-1; v_gene: TRBV2
CDR3aa: CASGMQGGGGEKLFF; j_gene: TRBJ1-4; v_gene: TRBV23-1
CDR3aa: CASSSDRTTEYF; j_gene: TRBJ2-3; v_gene: TRBV12-3/TRBV12-4
CDR3aa: CATSDSYQPQHF; j_gene: TRBJ1-5; v_gene: TRBV24-1
CDR3aa: CASSPPGTVSGNTIYF; j_gene: TRBJ1-3; v_gene: TRBV3-1/TRBV3-2
CDR3aa: CASSYFGQGAPLEQYF; j_gene: TRBJ2-7; v_gene: TRBV6-5
CDR3aa: CASRPTGLSYNEQFF; j_gene: TRBJ2-1; v_gene: TRBV5-1
CDR3aa: CASSPQREAYNEQFF; j_gene: TRBJ2-1; v_gene: TRBV18
CDR3aa: CASRPPGRGEGYTF; j_gene: TRBJ1-2; v_gene: TRBV6-5
CDR3aa: CASSQYRGRETQYF; j_gene: TRBJ2-5; v_gene: TRBV7-9
CDR3aa: CSASAPGTLYEQYF; j_gene: TRBJ2-7; v_gene: TRBV20-1
CDR3aa: CASSTRQGQETQYF; j_gene: TRBJ2-5; v_gene: TRBV11-2
CDR3aa: CASSLLADGDMSYEQYF; j_gene: TRBJ2-7; v_gene: TRBV5-1
CDR3aa: CASSPLDSVYVQQYF; j_gene: TRBJ2-7; v_gene: TRBV27
CDR3aa: CASSYTSGRPDTQYF; j_gene: TRBJ2-3; v_gene: TRBV6-2/TRBV6-3
CDR3aa: CASKGTSGTLETQYF; j_gene: TRBJ2-5; v_gene: TRBV19
CDR3aa: CASSDRANTEAFF; j_gene: TRBJ1-1; v_gene: TRBV19
CDR3aa: CASRTTESYEQYF; j_gene: TRBJ2-7; v_gene: TRBV12-3/TRBV12-4
CDR3aa: CAAGRGYEQYF; j_gene: TRBJ2-7; v_gene: TRBV28
CDR3aa: CAWNPGEQYNEQFF; j_gene: TRBJ2-1; v_gene: TRBV30